This T cell receptor (beta chain) stems from a study of blood T cell repertoires in COVID-19 (dated by TCRdb to the early 2020s). Looking at the study overall: Collaborator samples came from the United States, Italy and Spain and covered acute and convalescent phases of COVID-19. The material from the prospective study consisted of cDNA or gDNA derived from T cells, B-cell-depleted T cells, or PBMCs. Deeply sampled blood TCRbeta repertoires from subjects exposed to, actively infected with, or recovered from COVID-19 were included in the dataset. The repertoires were released in a freely available public database intended as a resource for research on the immune response to SARS-CoV-2. The samples were drawn from two sources: the first 160 participants of the ongoing ImmuneRACE study, and over 1,000 subjects contributed by 6 global collaborators. Nearly every sample came with metadata listing a de-identified subject ID, COVID-19 status, age in years and sex. Where HLA class I and class II types were available, the types were taken from metadata supplied by the sample provider, not from assay-based typing. General study outcomes and caveats: Clinical and demographic metadata were provided uncurated, with the amount varying by source and participant.

The immunoSEQ Assay, a bias-controlled multiplex PCR, was used to amplify TCRbeta CDR3 regions from genomic DNA. In the original analysis: The number of nucleated cells in each sample was estimated by amplification of reference gene primers within the assay. To quantify the absolute abundance of each unique TCRbeta CDR3 rearrangement, sequence reads were collapsed and filtered. For each sample, productive Simpson clonality was calculated as the square root of Simpson's diversity index over productive rearrangements. TCRdb stores this immuneACCESS table with in-frame sequences only. Part of the clones is absent; in the studies checked, under half of the shortfall reflects unresolved V genes, and no reason is known for the rest. V, J and clone size reflect that table, while D and trimming were determined from the DNA. Recorded for this sample are over 300,000 clones; around 90% of them occurred a single time. The top ten clones comprise 6.5% to 7% of the sample.

Each collaborating institution followed its own protocols to collect whole blood in K2EDTA tubes. For TCRbeta analysis, collaborator samples were shipped as frozen whole blood, as isolated PBMCs, or as DNA extracted from either sample type. On this clone itself: Its antigen remains undetermined. Base qualities are not at hand, and no much larger clone is one base apart.

Ends trimmed: V by 5 bases, J by 3 bases; bases unmatched to a gene: 6. From the cysteine through the phenylalanine, the CDR3 covers 17 amino acids. Here the CDR3 DNA is all that survives: 51 bases in frame from base 1. For CDR1 and CDR2, the germline V gene (reference sequence) lists LNHNV and YYDKDF. The sequenced material came from peripheral blood. The sequence was collected from a man aged 18 to 30 with active or convalescent COVID-19. The sequence links TRBV15 to TRBJ2-2; the central 13 bases match TRBD2. The CDR3 sequence is CATSQGLAGAHTGELFF. The DNA is as follows: TGTGCCACCAGCCAAGGACTAGCGGGAGCCCACACCGGGGAGCTGTTTTTT.